The rows below give T cell receptor beta chains drawn from one sample of a study of T cell responses to AZD1222 COVID-19 vaccine. Profiling relied on immunoSEQ multiplex PCR, and the TCRdb table lists in-frame clones only, not all of them. Of around 110,000 clones in the sample, 85% to 95% were seen once. The sequencing used peripheral blood, collected on day 0 of AZD1222 vaccination. These receptors came from an adult in good health. The CDR3 runs from the conserved cysteine through the conserved F or W. The order of the fields is J gene, V gene, D gene, clone size, CDR3 protein, CDR3 DNA. A D gene is named only where the DNA matches it firmly. Rows give clone size only sometimes, using once, few, many, or a class for an expanded clone.

J: TRBJ1-6; V: TRBV4-1; D: -; size: -; CDR3: CASSQEASAVYNSPLHF; DNA: TGCGCCAGCAGCCAAGAGGCTTCAGCAGTTTATAATTCACCCCTCCACTTT
J: TRBJ1-5; V: TRBV25-1; D: -; size: -; CDR3: CASSEGGAGNQPQHF; DNA: TGTGCCAGCAGTGAAGGCGGGGCTGGCAATCAGCCCCAGCATTTT
J: TRBJ1-2; V: TRBV6-5; D: -; size: -; CDR3: CASSPSPETGYTF; DNA: TGTGCCAGCAGCCCCTCCCCCGAGACGGGCTACACCTTC
J: TRBJ2-3; V: TRBV5-4; D: TRBD2; size: -; CDR3: CASSHKLAGETDTQYF; DNA: TGTGCCAGCAGCCACAAACTAGCGGGAGAGACAGATACGCAGTATTTT
J: TRBJ1-6; V: TRBV5-8; D: -; size: -; CDR3: CASSLAGERNSPLHF; DNA: TGTGCCAGCAGCTTGGCCGGGGAACGGAATTCACCCCTCCACTTT
J: TRBJ2-1; V: TRBV9; D: TRBD2; size: -; CDR3: CASSVASSGDEQFF; DNA: TGTGCCAGCAGCGTAGCATCTAGCGGGGATGAGCAGTTCTTC
J: TRBJ1-5; V: TRBV18; D: TRBD1; size: -; CDR3: CASSPAGGGPQHF; DNA: TGTGCCAGCTCACCGGCAGGGGGTGGGCCCCAGCATTTT
J: TRBJ2-3; V: TRBV24-1; D: TRBD2; size: -; CDR3: CATSDPSGRFADTQYF; DNA: TGTGCCACCAGTGACCCCAGCGGGAGGTTCGCAGATACGCAGTATTTT
J: TRBJ1-4; V: TRBV6-5; D: -; size: -; CDR3: CASSYSNDNNEKLFF; DNA: TGTGCCAGCAGTTACTCGAATGACAACAATGAAAAACTGTTTTTT
J: TRBJ1-1; V: TRBV30; D: -; size: -; CDR3: CAWSQTDEAFF; DNA: TGTGCCTGGAGCCAGACTGATGAAGCTTTCTTT
J: TRBJ2-7; V: TRBV19; D: -; size: -; CDR3: CASSTPDSLEQYF; DNA: TGTGCCAGTAGTACCCCGGACAGTCTCGAGCAGTACTTC
J: TRBJ2-3; V: TRBV29-1; D: -; size: -; CDR3: CSTNTDTQYF; DNA: TGCAGCACAAATACAGATACGCAGTATTTT
J: TRBJ1-1; V: TRBV4-1; D: TRBD1; size: -; CDR3: CASSQAHRGRTEAFF; DNA: TGCGCCAGCAGCCAAGCTCACAGGGGGCGGACTGAAGCTTTCTTT
J: TRBJ1-2; V: TRBV19; D: -; size: -; CDR3: CASSMSRNYGYTF; DNA: TGTGCCAGTAGTATGTCAAGGAACTATGGCTACACCTTC
J: TRBJ1-6; V: TRBV7-9; D: -; size: -; CDR3: CASSIAGYGSPLHF; DNA: TGTGCCAGCAGTATCGCAGGTTACGGTTCACCCCTCCACTTT
J: TRBJ1-5; V: TRBV4-1; D: -; size: -; CDR3: CASSQSQPQHF; DNA: TGCGCCAGCAGCCAGAGCCAGCCCCAGCATTTT
J: TRBJ2-2; V: TRBV15; D: -; size: -; CDR3: CATSRDVVRELFF; DNA: TGTGCCACCAGCAGAGATGTCGTACGGGAGCTGTTTTTT
J: TRBJ1-6; V: TRBV19; D: -; size: -; CDR3: CASSGGYSPLHF; DNA: TGTGCCAGTAGTGGAGGGTATTCACCCCTCCACTTT
J: TRBJ2-3; V: TRBV25-1; D: -; size: -; CDR3: CASSEYVRDTQYF; DNA: TGTGCCAGCAGTGAATATGTTAGAGATACGCAGTATTTT
J: TRBJ1-1; V: TRBV7-2; D: -; size: -; CDR3: CASSLVTLYLREAPEAFF; DNA: TGTGCCAGCAGCTTAGTAACCCTTTATCTCAGGGAGGCGCCTGAAGCTTTCTTT
J: TRBJ2-2; V: TRBV4-1; D: -; size: -; CDR3: CASSQPPRTENTGELFF; DNA: TGCGCCAGCAGCCAACCACCCAGGACAGAGAACACCGGGGAGCTGTTTTTT
J: TRBJ2-3; V: TRBV5-4; D: -; size: -; CDR3: CASSLHGGDGDTQYF; DNA: TGTGCCAGCAGCTTACACGGCGGGGACGGGGATACGCAGTATTTT
J: TRBJ1-4; V: TRBV9; D: -; size: few; CDR3: CASSVAPLTGEKLFF; DNA: TGTGCCAGCAGCGTAGCCCCGCTAACGGGTGAAAAACTGTTTTTT
J: TRBJ2-1; V: TRBV6-5; D: -; size: once; CDR3: CASSYLGVGYNEQFF; DNA: TGTGCCAGCAGTTACCTTGGGGTGGGGTACAATGAGCAGTTCTTC
J: TRBJ2-7; V: TRBV10-1; D: TRBD2; size: -; CDR3: CASSEASGSYEQYF; DNA: TGCGCCAGCAGTGAGGCTAGCGGGAGCTACGAGCAGTACTTC
J: TRBJ1-5; V: TRBV3-1/TRBV3-2; D: -; size: -; CDR3: CASSQTGGASGNQPQHF; DNA: TGTGCCAGCAGCCAAACCGGCGGGGCGTCGGGCAATCAGCCCCAGCATTTT